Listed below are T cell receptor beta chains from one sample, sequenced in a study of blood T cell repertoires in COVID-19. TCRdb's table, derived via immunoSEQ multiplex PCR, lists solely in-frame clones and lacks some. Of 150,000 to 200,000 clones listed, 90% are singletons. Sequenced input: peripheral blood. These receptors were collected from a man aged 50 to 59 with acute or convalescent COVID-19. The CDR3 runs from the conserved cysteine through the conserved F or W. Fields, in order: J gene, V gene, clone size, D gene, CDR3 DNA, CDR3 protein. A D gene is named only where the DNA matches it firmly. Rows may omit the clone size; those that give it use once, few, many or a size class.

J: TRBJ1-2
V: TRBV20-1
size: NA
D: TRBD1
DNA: TGCAGTGCTAGTCCGACCTCACAGGGGGGCTACACCTTC
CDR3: CSASPTSQGGYTF

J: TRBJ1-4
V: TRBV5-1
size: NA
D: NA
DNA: TGCGCCAGCAGTGCTGGCGGGGCGATGACGGAAAAACTGTTTTTT
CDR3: CASSAGGAMTEKLFF

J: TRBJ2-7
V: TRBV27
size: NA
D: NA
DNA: TGTGCCAGCAGTTTAAGCCCAGCGAATCTGGTCGAGCAGTACTTC
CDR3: CASSLSPANLVEQYF

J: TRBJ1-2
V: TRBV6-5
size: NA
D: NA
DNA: TGTGCCAGCACCGACAGGTTTCAGAATGGCTACACCTTC
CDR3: CASTDRFQNGYTF

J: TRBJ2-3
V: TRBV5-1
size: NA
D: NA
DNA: TGCGCCAGCAGCCAGGGGCAAGATACGCAGTATTTT
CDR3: CASSQGQDTQYF

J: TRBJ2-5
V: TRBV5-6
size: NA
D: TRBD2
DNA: TGTGCCAGCAGCTCCCGGGGAGCGGGAGGAGCAAAGACCCAGTACTTC
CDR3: CASSSRGAGGAKTQYF

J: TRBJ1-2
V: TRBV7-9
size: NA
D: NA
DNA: TGTGCCAGCAGCCAATCCTCAGGACAGCGACATGGCTACACCTTC
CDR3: CASSQSSGQRHGYTF

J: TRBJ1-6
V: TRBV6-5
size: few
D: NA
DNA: TGTGCCAGCAGTTACGAGGGATGGAATTCACCCCTCCACTTT
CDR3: CASSYEGWNSPLHF

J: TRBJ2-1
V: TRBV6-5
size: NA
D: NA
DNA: TGTGCCAGCAGTACAGCAGGGCTTAACAATGAGCAGTTCTTC
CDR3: CASSTAGLNNEQFF

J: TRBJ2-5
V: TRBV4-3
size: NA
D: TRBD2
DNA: TGCGCCAGCAGCCAACGACCCTTAGCGGGGGGTCAAGAGACCCAGTACTTC
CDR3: CASSQRPLAGGQETQYF

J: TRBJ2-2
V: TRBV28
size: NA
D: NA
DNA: TGTGCCAGCAGTGCCAGGGAAAGGGACACCGGGGAGCTGTTTTTT
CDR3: CASSARERDTGELFF

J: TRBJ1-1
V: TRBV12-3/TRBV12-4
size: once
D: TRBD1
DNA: TGTGCCAGCCAGGCAGGAGGGGGCAAAGCTTTCTTT
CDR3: CASQAGGGKAFF

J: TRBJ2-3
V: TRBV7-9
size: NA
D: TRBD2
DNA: TGTGCCAGCAGCTTCCCGACTAGCGGGAGGTCAGATACGCAGTATTTT
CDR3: CASSFPTSGRSDTQYF

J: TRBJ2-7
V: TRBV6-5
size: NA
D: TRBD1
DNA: TGTGCCAGCAGTTCCCTCGGGACAGGGCGATACGAGCAGTACTTC
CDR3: CASSSLGTGRYEQYF

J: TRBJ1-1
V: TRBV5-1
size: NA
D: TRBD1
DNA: TGCGCCAGCAGCTTGTCGACAGGGGCCACTGAAGCTTTCTTT
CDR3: CASSLSTGATEAFF

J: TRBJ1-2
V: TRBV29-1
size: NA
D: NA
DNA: TGCAGCGTTGAAGATAATACAGCTAACTATGGCTACACCTTC
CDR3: CSVEDNTANYGYTF

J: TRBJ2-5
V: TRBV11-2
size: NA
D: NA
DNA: TGTGCCAGCAGCTCCCTTGGCTTGGCCCAGTACTTC
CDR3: CASSSLGLAQYF

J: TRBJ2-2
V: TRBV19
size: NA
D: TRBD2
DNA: TGTGCCAGTAGTACAGCGGGAGTCCCCGGGGAGCTGTTTTTT
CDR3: CASSTAGVPGELFF

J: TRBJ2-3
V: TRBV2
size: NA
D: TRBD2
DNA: TGTGCCAGCAGCGAATTGACTAGCGGGAGCACAGATACGCAGTATTTT
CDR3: CASSELTSGSTDTQYF

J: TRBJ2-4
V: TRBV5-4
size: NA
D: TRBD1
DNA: TGTGCCAGCAGCTCATTACAGGGGTCCAAAAACATTCAGTACTTC
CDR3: CASSSLQGSKNIQYF

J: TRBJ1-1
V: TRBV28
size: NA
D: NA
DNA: TGTGCCAGCAGCGTGAGAAAGGGGAAGGGGAACACTGAAGCTTTCTTT
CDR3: CASSVRKGKGNTEAFF

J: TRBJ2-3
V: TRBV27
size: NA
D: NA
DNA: TGTGCCAGCAGTTTCAGGGGAGGGGGGCCAGATACGCAGTATTTT
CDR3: CASSFRGGGPDTQYF

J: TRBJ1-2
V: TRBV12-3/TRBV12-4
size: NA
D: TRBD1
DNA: TGTGCCAGCAGCCCGGGACAGGTTGGTGGCTACACCTTC
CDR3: CASSPGQVGGYTF

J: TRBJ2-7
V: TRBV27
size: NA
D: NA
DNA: TGTGCCAGCAGTTTATCCCAGAGGGTAGAGCAGTACTTC
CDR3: CASSLSQRVEQYF

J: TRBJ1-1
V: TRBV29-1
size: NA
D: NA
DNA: TGCAGCGCCCGCGGAGCGCAAATGAACACTGAAGCTTTCTTT
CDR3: CSARGAQMNTEAFF

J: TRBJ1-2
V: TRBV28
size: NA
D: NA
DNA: TGTGCCAGCAGTTTATCCCACCAACAGCCGAACGTGTATGGCTACACCTTC
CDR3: CASSLSHQQPNVYGYTF

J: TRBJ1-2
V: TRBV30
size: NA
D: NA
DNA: TGTGCCTGGAGTAGGGGGAGGGACGGCTACACCTTC
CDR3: CAWSRGRDGYTF

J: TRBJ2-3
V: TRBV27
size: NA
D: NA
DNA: TGTGCCAGCAGTTTGAGTCCGCGTAGCACAGATACGCAGTATTTT
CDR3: CASSLSPRSTDTQYF

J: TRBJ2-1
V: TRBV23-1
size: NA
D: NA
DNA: TGCGCCAGCAGTCAATCGGTACTAGCATCCGACAATGAGCAGTTCTTC
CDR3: CASSQSVLASDNEQFF

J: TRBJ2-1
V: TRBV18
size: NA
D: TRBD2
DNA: TGTGCCAGCTCGAATAGCGGGGGGCCGGGGAATGAGCAGTTCTTC
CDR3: CASSNSGGPGNEQFF

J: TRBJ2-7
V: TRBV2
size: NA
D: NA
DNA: TGTGCCAGCAGTGATTTTGGGACAAACTACGAGCAGTACTTC
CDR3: CASSDFGTNYEQYF

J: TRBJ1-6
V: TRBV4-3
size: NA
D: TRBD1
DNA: TGCGCCAGCAGCCGCGGGACAGGGGGCGGGGATTCACCCCTCCACTTT
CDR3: CASSRGTGGGDSPLHF

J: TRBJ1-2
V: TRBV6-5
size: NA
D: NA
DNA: TGTGCCAGCAGTTATTTGGAGTTTTGGGGCTACACCTTC
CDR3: CASSYLEFWGYTF

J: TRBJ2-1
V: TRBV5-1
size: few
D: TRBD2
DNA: TGCGCCAGCACCCCCACTAGCGGGAGTCCCTACAATGAGCAGTTCTTC
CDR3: CASTPTSGSPYNEQFF

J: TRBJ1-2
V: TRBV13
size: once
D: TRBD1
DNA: TGTGCCAGCAGCTTAGCGGGACAGGGGGATTATGGCTACACCTTC
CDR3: CASSLAGQGDYGYTF

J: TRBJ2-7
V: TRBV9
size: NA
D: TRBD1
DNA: TGTGCCAGCAGCGAAGCCCTGTCGACAGGGGCTGTCGAGCAGTACTTC
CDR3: CASSEALSTGAVEQYF

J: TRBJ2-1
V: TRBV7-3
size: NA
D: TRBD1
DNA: TGTGCCAGCAGCCCAACGCGACAGGGCGAGCAGTTCTTC
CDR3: CASSPTRQGEQFF

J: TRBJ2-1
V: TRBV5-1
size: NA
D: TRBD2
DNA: TGCGCCAGCAGCCGACTAGCGGGAGAGAACAATGAGCAGTTCTTC
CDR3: CASSRLAGENNEQFF

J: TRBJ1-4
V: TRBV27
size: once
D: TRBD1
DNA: TGTGCCAGCAGCCCCGGGACAGGGAATGAAAAACTGTTTTTT
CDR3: CASSPGTGNEKLFF

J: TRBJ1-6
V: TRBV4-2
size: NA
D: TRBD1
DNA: TGTGCCAGCAGCCAAACCGCACCGGGACAGGGATCCTATAATTCACCCCTCCACTTT
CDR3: CASSQTAPGQGSYNSPLHF

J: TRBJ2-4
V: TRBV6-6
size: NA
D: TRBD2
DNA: TGTGCCAGCAGTCCGTACCTAGCGGGGGAAGCCAAAAACATTCAGTACTTC
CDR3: CASSPYLAGEAKNIQYF

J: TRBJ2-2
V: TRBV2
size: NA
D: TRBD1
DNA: TGTGCCAGCAGTATTCAGGGGGAAGCCGGGGAGCTGTTTTTT
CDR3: CASSIQGEAGELFF

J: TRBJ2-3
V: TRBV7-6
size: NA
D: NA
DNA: TGTGCCAGCAGCTTAGGTGGGGCCAGCACAGATACGCAGTATTTT
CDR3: CASSLGGASTDTQYF

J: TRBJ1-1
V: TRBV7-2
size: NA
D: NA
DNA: TGTGCCAGCAGCCTCCGACAGGAGACTGAAGCTTTCTTT
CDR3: CASSLRQETEAFF

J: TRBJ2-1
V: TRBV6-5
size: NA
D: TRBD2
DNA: TGTGCCAGCAGGTTTACTAGCGGGAGGTACAATGAGCAGTTCTTC
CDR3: CASRFTSGRYNEQFF

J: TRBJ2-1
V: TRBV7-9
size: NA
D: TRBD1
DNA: TGTGCCAGCAGGCAATCGGGACAGGGGGCCGGCTATGAGCAGTTCTTC
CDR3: CASRQSGQGAGYEQFF

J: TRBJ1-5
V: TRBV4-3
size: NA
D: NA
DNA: TGCGCCAGCAGCCAAGAAAGGGGCAGGGTTCAGCCCCAGCATTTT
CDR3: CASSQERGRVQPQHF

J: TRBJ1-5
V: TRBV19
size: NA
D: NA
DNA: TGTGCCAGTAGTCGGTGGGAGGAATCGGGTCAGCCCCAGCATTTT
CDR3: CASSRWEESGQPQHF

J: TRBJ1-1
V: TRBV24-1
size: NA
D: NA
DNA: TGTGCCACCAAAGGTCGGGGGAGCGCTGAAGCTTTCTTT
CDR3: CATKGRGSAEAFF

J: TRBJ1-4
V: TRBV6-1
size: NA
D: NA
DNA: TGTGCCAGCAGTGACACTTCAACTAATGAAAAACTGTTTTTT
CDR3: CASSDTSTNEKLFF

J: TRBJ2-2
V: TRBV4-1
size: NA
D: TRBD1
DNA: TGCGCCAGCAGCCAAGAGGGTCTAGGGGGCTCCGGGGAGCTGTTTTTT
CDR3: CASSQEGLGGSGELFF

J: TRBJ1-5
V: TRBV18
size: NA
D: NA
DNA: TGTGCCAGCTCACCAGACAGTGAGCAGCCCCAGCATTTT
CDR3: CASSPDSEQPQHF

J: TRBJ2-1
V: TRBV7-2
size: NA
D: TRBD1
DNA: TGTGCCAGCAGCTTATCTGGGACAGAGGCGAATGAGCAGTTCTTC
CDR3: CASSLSGTEANEQFF

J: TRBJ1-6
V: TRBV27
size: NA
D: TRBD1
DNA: TGTGCCTCAAGGAAGGGACAGGTCAATTCACCCCTCCACTTT
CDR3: CASRKGQVNSPLHF

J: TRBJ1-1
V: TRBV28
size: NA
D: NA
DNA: TGTGCCAGCAGGCAGGGGCCGGCGGTCACTGAAGCTTTCTTT
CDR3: CASRQGPAVTEAFF

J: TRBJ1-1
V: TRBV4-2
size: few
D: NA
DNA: TGTGCCAGTCGGACAGTTTTAAACACTGAAGCTTTCTTT
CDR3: CASRTVLNTEAFF

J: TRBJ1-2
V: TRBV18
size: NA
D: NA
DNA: TGTGCCAGCTCACCACCGGCAGGGAGGGCGTATGGCTACACCTTC
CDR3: CASSPPAGRAYGYTF

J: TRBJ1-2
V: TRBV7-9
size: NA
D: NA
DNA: TGTGCCGGAAAGCAGGAATTCTATGGCTACACCTTC
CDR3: CAGKQEFYGYTF

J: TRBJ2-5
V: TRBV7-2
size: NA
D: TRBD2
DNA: TGTGCCAGCAGCCGCACAATAGCGGGGGCTCAAGAGACCCAGTACTTC
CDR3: CASSRTIAGAQETQYF